These 5 T cell receptor beta chains were sequenced from one sample in a study of CD8 T cells in ankylosing spondylitis (dated by TCRdb to about 2017). The library was made by 5' RACE. The sample was run on an Illumina HiSeq 2500. TCRdb reanalyzed the raw reads on its own, using fastp at Q25 for trimming and MiXCR for clone calling, and kept in-frame beta chains. Here each entry gathers all rows of one CDR3 protein and keeps the most common genes and DNA. The sample contains tens of thousands of distinct CDR3 sequences, 9% to 12% of them found a single time. About 16% of the sample belongs to the ten largest clones. Specimen: blood, either unsorted or a sorted T cell fraction (not recorded which). These receptors were obtained from a male donor with ankylosing spondylitis or in good health (not recorded which).

In this sample, this clonotype turned up many times. This chain links TRBV2 with TRBJ1-3; D may be TRBD1 (5 bases). The CDR3 is 15 amino acids. With 2 bases removed from V and 0 bases from J, the gap between germline ends came to 8 bases. The germline gives CDR1 SNHLY, CDR2 FYNNEI. The CDR3 coding sequence is TGTGCCAGCAGTGAACAGGGAAACTCTGGAAACACCATATATTTT. Amino acids: CASSEQGNSGNTIYF.

This clonotype was observed many times. V gene TRBV29-1 combines with J gene TRBJ2-5, with TRBD1 as a possible D gene (5 bases). Germline V lookup: CDR1 SQVTM, CDR2 ANQGSEA. The CDR3 runs to 15 residues. V was cut by 1 base and J by 5 bases, with 17 bases left in between. CDR3 sequence (DNA): TGCAGCGTTGAAGGCGCCTTCAGGGTTGGGGAGACCCAGTACTTC. Translation gives CSVEGAFRVGETQYF.

This clonotype was seen at least ten times. The chain recombines TRBV20-1 with TRBJ2-5, with D perhaps TRBD1 (7 bases). V was pared by 5 bases and J by 2 bases, with 18 bases between. This CDR3 spans 15 amino acids. Germline lookup yields CDR1 DFQATT and CDR2 SNEGSKA (reference sequence). The CDR3 DNA reads as TGCAGTGCTCCAGGGGGGAGCGGGCCGCAAGAGACCCAGTACTTC. Protein sequence: CSAPGGSGPQETQYF.

Ten or more counts support this clonotype. This sequence joins TRBV25-1 and TRBJ2-5, with 12 bases fitting TRBD2. This CDR3 is 18 amino acids long. V lost 1 base and J lost 4; bases outside the gene matches: 10. Germline V gene data show CDR1 as MGHDK and CDR2 as SYGVNS. The CDR3, as DNA: TGTGCCAGCAGTGAATCGGCACCAGGACTAGCGGGACGAGAGACCCAGTACTTC. It translates to CASSESAPGLAGRETQYF.

This clonotype was detected ten times or more. The chain joins TRBV5-1 to TRBJ2-3; D gene unclear. CDR1 is SGHRS, CDR2 YFSETQ, per germline. V dropped 4 bases and J dropped 3 bases, with 6 bases sitting between them. The CDR3 spans 12 residues. The CDR3 coding sequence is TGCGCCAGCAGCGCTACGACAGATACGCAGTATTTT. This gives the protein CASSATTDTQYF. The full variable domain, in which reference TRBV5-1 and TRBJ2-3 provide the parts outside the CDR3, is KAGVTQTPRYLIKTRGQQVTLSCSPISGHRSVSWYQQTPGQGLQFLFEYFSETQRNKGNFPGRFSGRQFSNSRSEMNVSTLELGDSALYLCASSATTDTQYFGPGTRLTVL.